This is a list of T cell receptor beta chains from one sample in a study of cytomegalovirus exposure and HLA in healthy donors. This table comes from immunoSEQ multiplex PCR, and its TCRdb copy is limited to in-frame clones, with some not included. Of about 150,000 clones listed, around four fifths were seen once; the top ten hold more than 4.5%. Sequencing input: PBMCs. These receptors came from a man younger than 40 in good health. Both conserved end residues are part of each CDR3. Each record gives: CDR3 length, V gene, J gene, clone size, D gene, CDR3 DNA, CDR3 protein. D genes are given only for firm matches. Clone size is stated in some rows and not others, as once, few, many or a class when expanded.

>13|TRBV6-1|TRBJ2-5|-|-
TGTGCCAGCAGTGAACAGGGCCAAGAGACCCAGTACTTC
CASSEQGQETQYF
>15|TRBV5-1|TRBJ2-1|-|TRBD1
TGCGCCAGCAGCATCCTCGGGACAGGGGTCGATGAGCAGTTCTTC
CASSILGTGVDEQFF
>15|TRBV5-4|TRBJ2-1|-|TRBD2
TGTGCCAGCAGCGCGAATAGCGGGAGTAGAAATGAGCAGTTCTTC
CASSANSGSRNEQFF
>14|TRBV6-5|TRBJ1-6|-|-
TGTGCCAGCAGTTTACAGGGCTATAATTCACCCCTCCACTTT
CASSLQGYNSPLHF
>16|TRBV6-5|TRBJ2-1|-|-
TGTGCCAGCAGTTACTCCCCTAGAGAGTCCTACAATGAGCAGTTCTTC
CASSYSPRESYNEQFF
>18|TRBV5-1|TRBJ2-7|-|TRBD2
TGCGCCAGCAGCCCGCGCCCTACTAGCGGGAGAGTTGCGTACGAGCAGTACTTC
CASSPRPTSGRVAYEQYF
>16|TRBV7-2|TRBJ1-2|-|-
TGTGCCAGCAGCTTGGTCTTCGCTGGCAGGAACTATGGCTACACCTTC
CASSLVFAGRNYGYTF
>12|TRBV29-1|TRBJ2-1|-|-
TGCAGCGTTGAAGGCCTCCGGGGTGAGCAGTTCTTC
CSVEGLRGEQFF
>14|TRBV21-1|TRBJ2-1|-|-
TGTGCCAGCAGCCCGGGTGGCGGATACAATGAGCAGTTCTTC
CASSPGGGYNEQFF
>18|TRBV7-2|TRBJ2-7|-|TRBD2
TGTGCCAGCAGCTTAAAGTTGGGGCCAAGACTAGCGGGAGACGAGCAGTACTTC
CASSLKLGPRLAGDEQYF
>16|TRBV18|TRBJ2-1|once|-
TGTGCCAGCTCACGAGATGTTGGGGGCGGCTACAATGAGCAGTTCTTC
CASSRDVGGGYNEQFF
>15|TRBV4-1|TRBJ2-3|-|TRBD2
TGCGCCAGCAGCCAAGTTGGACTAGCGCCAGATACGCAGTATTTT
CASSQVGLAPDTQYF
>14|TRBV9|TRBJ2-1|-|-
TGTGCCAGCAGCCCCACCACAGATTACAATGAGCAGTTCTTC
CASSPTTDYNEQFF
>14|TRBV5-1|TRBJ1-1|once|-
TGCGCCAGCAGCTGGGGGGGGCAGATGGCTGAAGCTTTCTTT
CASSWGGQMAEAFF
>15|TRBV6-5|TRBJ2-2|-|TRBD1
TGTGCCAGCAGCCTGGACAGGGGGAGAGGCGGGGAGCTGTTTTTT
CASSLDRGRGGELFF
>13|TRBV14|TRBJ2-7|-|-
TGTGCCAGCAGCCAACTTAGCTCCTACGAGCAGTACTTC
CASSQLSSYEQYF
>13|TRBV5-4|TRBJ1-1|-|-
TGTGCCAGCAGCTTACAGGGATCGGCTGAAGCTTTCTTT
CASSLQGSAEAFF
>16|TRBV4-2|TRBJ1-1|-|-
TGTGCCAGCAGCCAAGATTCGCTTACAGACAGTCCTGAAGCTTTCTTT
CASSQDSLTDSPEAFF
>18|TRBV9|TRBJ2-2|-|TRBD2
TGTGCCAGCAGCCCGGGACTAGCGGGAGGCCGGAGGACCGGGGAGCTGTTTTTT
CASSPGLAGGRRTGELFF
>12|TRBV6-5|TRBJ1-5|-|TRBD1
TGTGCCACCTCACAGGGGGGCCAGCCCCAGCATTTT
CATSQGGQPQHF
>15|TRBV4-2|TRBJ2-7|-|-
TGTGCCAGCAGCCAGGGAACTAGCATAGCCTACGAGCAGTACTTC
CASSQGTSIAYEQYF
>15|TRBV4-3|TRBJ2-2|-|-
TGCGCCAGCAGCCATCGACAGGTTCTCACCGGGGAGCTGTTTTTT
CASSHRQVLTGELFF
>13|TRBV19|TRBJ1-1|-|-
TGTGCCAGTAGTCTTGACAGGCGGGGGCTGGCTTTCTTT
CASSLDRRGLAFF
>14|TRBV27|TRBJ1-2|-|-
TGTGCCAGCAGTCCCCAGGGGACAAACTATGGCTACACCTTC
CASSPQGTNYGYTF
>16|TRBV7-9|TRBJ2-1|-|-
TGTGCCAGCAGCCCCCCGGCATCAGGTACCTACAATGAGCAGTTCTTC
CASSPPASGTYNEQFF
>11|TRBV28|TRBJ1-1|-|-
TGTGCCAGCAGTTCTTCTAGGGGGGCTTTCTTT
CASSSSRGAFF
>13|TRBV6-1|TRBJ2-7|few|-
TGTGCCAGCAGATTATCGGCAGGCTACGAGCAGTACTTC
CASRLSAGYEQYF
>15|TRBV27|TRBJ1-3|-|-
TGTGCCAGCAGTTTGCGGGGGCTAAGTGGAAACACCATATATTTT
CASSLRGLSGNTIYF
>13|TRBV29-1|TRBJ1-2|few|-
TGCAGCGCCCTTCCCGGCGGCCACTATGGCTACACCTTC
CSALPGGHYGYTF
>11|TRBV7-9|TRBJ2-3|once|TRBD2
TGTGCCAGCAGCTTCGGGGGGACCGAGTATTTT
CASSFGGTEYF
>15|TRBV13|TRBJ2-5|once|TRBD1
TGTGCCAGCAGCCTCAAGGGGGCGGGTTGGGAGACCCAGTACTTC
CASSLKGAGWETQYF
>15|TRBV14|TRBJ2-3|-|TRBD2
TGTGCCAGCAGTACACTAGCGGGAGTGACAGATACGCAGTATTTT
CASSTLAGVTDTQYF
>13|TRBV6-1|TRBJ1-5|-|TRBD1
TGTGCCAGCAGTGGGACAGGGGGCCAGCCCCAGCATTTT
CASSGTGGQPQHF
>16|TRBV5-4|TRBJ1-4|-|-
TGTGCCAGCAGCTTGGGGTATGGCGGATTTAATGAAAAACTGTTTTTT
CASSLGYGGFNEKLFF
>13|TRBV7-9|TRBJ1-1|once|-
TGTTCCAGCAGTTCCGAGCTGAACACTGAAGCTTTCTTT
CSSSSELNTEAFF
>14|TRBV21-1|TRBJ2-5|-|-
TGTGCCAGCACCCCATGGGGGGGGGCAGAGACCCAGTACTTC
CASTPWGGAETQYF
>14|TRBV18|TRBJ1-1|-|-
TGTGCCAGCTCACCGGCGCAGGGATACACTGAAGCTTTCTTT
CASSPAQGYTEAFF
>16|TRBV11-2|TRBJ2-1|-|-
TGTGCCAGCAGCCGTCGCGGGGATCTGAGAGGCAATGAGCAGTTCTTC
CASSRRGDLRGNEQFF
>12|TRBV5-1|TRBJ2-3|-|TRBD1
TGCGCCAGCATGAACAGGGGGGATACGCAGTATTTT
CASMNRGDTQYF
>14|TRBV7-9|TRBJ2-3|-|-
TGTGCCAGCAGCTTAGCGGAGATCACAGATACGCAGTATTTT
CASSLAEITDTQYF
>15|TRBV4-1|TRBJ2-5|few|TRBD2
TGCGCCAGCAGCCTAGAGCGGGAGGCTGAGGAGACCCAGTACTTC
CASSLEREAEETQYF
>15|TRBV11-2|TRBJ2-1|-|TRBD1
TGTGCCAGCAGCTTAGCGGCAGGGGGCTACAATGAGCAGTTCTTC
CASSLAAGGYNEQFF
>13|TRBV30|TRBJ2-7|-|-
TGTGCCTGGACACCGGGACTGGGCTACGAGCAGTACTTC
CAWTPGLGYEQYF
>15|TRBV11-2|TRBJ2-1|-|TRBD2
TGTGCCAGCAGCCAGGGACTAGCGGGAATGGGGCAGCAGTTCTTC
CASSQGLAGMGQQFF
>17|TRBV19|TRBJ2-2|few|TRBD2
TGTGCCAGTAGTGCGCCGGGACTACCTACGAACACCGGGGAGCTGTTTTTT
CASSAPGLPTNTGELFF
>13|TRBV11-2|TRBJ1-2|-|-
TGTGCCAGCAGCCCAATGAGGAGCTATGGCTACACCTTC
CASSPMRSYGYTF
>13|TRBV2|TRBJ2-7|-|-
TGTGCCAGCAGTGAAGGGCCAGACTACGAGCAGTACTTC
CASSEGPDYEQYF
>14|TRBV6-5|TRBJ2-7|-|-
TGTGCCAGCAGTTACTCTAGCGACCACTGCGAGCAGTACTTC
CASSYSSDHCEQYF
>14|TRBV30|TRBJ2-3|-|-
TGTGCCTGGAGTAGGGGCCCTTTCACAGATACGCAGTATTTT
CAWSRGPFTDTQYF
>14|TRBV30|TRBJ2-5|-|-
TGTGCCTGGAGTGTGGGGAGCCCGTCTGAGACCCAGTACTTC
CAWSVGSPSETQYF
>13|TRBV28|TRBJ1-4|-|-
TGTGCCAGCAGTTTAGGGGCCGATGAAAAACTGTTTTTT
CASSLGADEKLFF
>15|TRBV9|TRBJ1-1|-|-
TGTGCCAGCAGCCCACCGGGACACCTGAACACTGAAGCTTTCTTT
CASSPPGHLNTEAFF
>13|TRBV18|TRBJ2-7|-|-
TGTGCCAGCTCACCACCGCTGCGATACGAGCAGTACTTC
CASSPPLRYEQYF
>18|TRBV12-5|TRBJ2-2|-|-
TGTGCTAGTGGTTTGCCTCGGGGGTTAGGGGGCCACACCGGGGAGCTGTTTTTT
CASGLPRGLGGHTGELFF
>15|TRBV5-6|TRBJ1-5|once|-
TGTGCCAGCAGCTTGGGTCAGGACGGGGGACAGCCCCAGCATTTT
CASSLGQDGGQPQHF